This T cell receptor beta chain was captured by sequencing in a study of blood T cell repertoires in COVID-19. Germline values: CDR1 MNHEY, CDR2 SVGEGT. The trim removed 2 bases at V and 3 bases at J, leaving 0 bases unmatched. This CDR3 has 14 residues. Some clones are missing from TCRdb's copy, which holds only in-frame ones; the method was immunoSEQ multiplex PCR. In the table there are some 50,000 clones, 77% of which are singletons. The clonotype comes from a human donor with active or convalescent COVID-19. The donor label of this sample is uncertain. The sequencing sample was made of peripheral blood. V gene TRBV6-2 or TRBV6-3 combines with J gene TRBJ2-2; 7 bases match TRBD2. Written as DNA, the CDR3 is TGTGCCAGCAGTTACACTAGCGACACCGGGGAGCTGTTTTTT. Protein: CASSYTSDTGELFF.